These T cell receptor beta chains were read from a single sample in a study of beta chain features in type 1 diabetes. The assay was immunoSEQ multiplex PCR, and TCRdb's table has in-frame clones only and misses some. The sample includes 250,000 to 300,000 clones, around 24% of them seen just once. The material sequenced was naive CD4+ T cells from blood. These receptors all come from a woman aged 25 to 39 with type 1 diabetes. CDR3s include the opening cysteine and the closing phenylalanine or tryptophan. D genes are given only for firm matches. Only part of the rows carry a size: once, few, many, or a class if the clone is expanded.

>few|TRBJ2-7|TRBV5-4|.
CASSPAGMRNEQYF
TGTGCCAGCAGCCCGGCGGGTATGAGGAACGAGCAGTACTTC
>.|TRBJ2-7|TRBV30|TRBD2
CAWKRVAGGYEQYF
TGTGCCTGGAAGAGGGTAGCGGGAGGCTACGAGCAGTACTTC
>few|TRBJ2-3|TRBV5-1|TRBD2
CASSSDASGRSDTQYF
TGCGCCAGCAGCTCCGATGCTAGCGGGAGGTCAGATACGCAGTATTTT
>.|TRBJ2-2|TRBV5-4|.
CASNPYPPGLSNTGELFF
TGTGCCAGCAACCCCTATCCGCCGGGTCTCTCGAACACCGGGGAGCTGTTTTTT
>.|TRBJ2-1|TRBV6-5|TRBD2
CASSYFGTSGRNEQFF
TGTGCCAGCAGTTACTTCGGGACTAGCGGGAGGAATGAGCAGTTCTTC
>few|TRBJ2-1|TRBV30|.
CAWSVRGVLYNEQFF
TGTGCCTGGAGTGTACGGGGAGTGCTCTACAATGAGCAGTTCTTC
>.|TRBJ2-1|TRBV4-2|.
CASSPDTSSYNEQFF
TGTGCCAGCAGCCCGGATACTAGCTCCTACAATGAGCAGTTCTTC
>.|TRBJ2-5|TRBV2|.
CASSEEGGTQYF
TGTGCCAGCAGTGAGGAGGGTGGGACCCAGTACTTC
>.|TRBJ1-4|TRBV30|.
CAFSTKTGTNEKLFF
TGTGCCTTCTCCACAAAGACAGGAACTAATGAAAAACTGTTTTTT
>.|TRBJ1-5|TRBV7-2|.
CASSLVGTSNQPQHF
TGTGCCAGCAGCTTAGTGGGGACAAGCAATCAGCCCCAGCATTTT
>few|TRBJ2-3|TRBV5-1|.
CASSFRQGGSTDTQYF
TGCGCCAGCAGCTTCCGACAGGGAGGATCCACAGATACGCAGTATTTT
>.|TRBJ2-5|TRBV5-8|.
CASSLQGITAPTGTQYF
TGTGCCAGCAGCTTGCAGGGGATAACAGCCCCTACCGGGACCCAGTACTTC
>few|TRBJ2-1|TRBV18|TRBD2
CASSPDSGRGEQFF
TGTGCCAGCTCACCCGATAGCGGGAGGGGTGAGCAGTTCTTC
>.|TRBJ1-2|TRBV30|TRBD1
CAWSVTGTGARSYTF
TGTGCCTGGAGTGTAACAGGGACAGGGGCTCGGAGTTACACCTTC
>.|TRBJ2-7|TRBV11-2|TRBD1
CASSLDGTGTGHYEQYF
TGTGCCAGCAGCTTAGACGGGACCGGGACAGGGCATTACGAGCAGTACTTC
>.|TRBJ2-7|TRBV7-9|.
CASSFGGDGKGLEQYF
TGTGCCAGCAGCTTTGGGGGCGACGGGAAAGGGCTCGAGCAGTACTTC
>few|TRBJ2-1|TRBV11-2|TRBD2
CASSFPRGGGRGYNEQFF
TGTGCCAGCAGTTTCCCAAGGGGAGGCGGGAGGGGTTACAATGAGCAGTTCTTC
>.|TRBJ2-3|TRBV29-1|.
CSVAVGGVTDTQYF
TGCAGCGTTGCCGTTGGGGGCGTTACAGATACGCAGTATTTT
>.|TRBJ2-2|TRBV9|.
CASSVEGRPTGELFF
TGTGCCAGCAGCGTAGAAGGCAGGCCCACCGGGGAGCTGTTTTTT
>few|TRBJ2-1|TRBV15|TRBD1
CATSRKDRDRGYNEQFF
TGTGCCACCAGCAGAAAAGACCGGGACAGGGGCTACAATGAGCAGTTCTTC
>few|TRBJ2-4|TRBV7-9|.
CASSLQGGNIQYF
TGTGCCAGCAGCTTACAGGGTGGGAACATTCAGTACTTC
>.|TRBJ2-4|TRBV19|TRBD2
CASSIAGGKNIQYF
TGTGCCAGTAGTATTGCGGGGGGGAAGAACATTCAGTACTTC
>.|TRBJ2-2|TRBV19|.
CASSMQGEMTGELFF
TGTGCCAGTAGTATGCAGGGTGAAATGACCGGGGAGCTGTTTTTT
>few|TRBJ2-4|TRBV28|TRBD2
CASSLLAGGNIQYF
TGTGCCAGCAGCCTACTAGCGGGAGGAAACATTCAGTACTTC
>.|TRBJ2-7|TRBV30|TRBD1
CAYDRGGDEQYF
TGTGCCTACGACAGGGGAGGCGACGAGCAGTACTTC
>.|TRBJ2-4|TRBV7-9|.
CASSLTSISQNIQYF
TGTGCCAGCAGTTTAACCTCTATATCTCAAAACATTCAGTACTTC
>.|TRBJ2-5|TRBV30|.
CAWTLWPQETQYF
TGTGCCTGGACTCTCTGGCCCCAAGAGACCCAGTACTTC
>few|TRBJ1-1|TRBV30|TRBD1
CAWSVRTGYTEAFF
TGTGCCTGGAGTGTGAGGACAGGGTACACTGAAGCTTTCTTT
>few|TRBJ1-5|TRBV2|.
CASSADYSNQPQHF
TGTGCCAGCAGTGCCGACTATAGCAATCAGCCCCAGCATTTT
>.|TRBJ2-3|TRBV28|.
CASSLTGPYTDTQYF
TGTGCCAGCAGTTTAACAGGGCCTTACACAGATACGCAGTATTTT
>.|TRBJ2-2|TRBV14|TRBD1
CASATGVTGELFF
TGTGCCAGCGCAACAGGGGTAACCGGGGAGCTGTTTTTT
>few|TRBJ2-7|TRBV27|TRBD1
CASSLLGLGQGPPEQYF
TGTGCCAGCAGTTTATTAGGGTTGGGACAGGGGCCCCCTGAGCAGTACTTC
>.|TRBJ1-1|TRBV5-1|.
CASSTGAGPTEAFF
TGCGCCAGCAGCACCGGAGCAGGGCCGACTGAAGCTTTCTTT
>.|TRBJ2-7|TRBV4-1|.
CASSQESQGQQYF
TGCGCCAGCAGCCAAGAAAGTCAGGGCCAGCAGTACTTC
>few|TRBJ1-1|TRBV5-1|.
CASSPQANTEAFF
TGCGCCAGCAGCCCCCAAGCGAACACTGAAGCTTTCTTT
>.|TRBJ2-7|TRBV15|TRBD2
CATSRSYGLAGVGEQYF
TGTGCCACCAGCAGATCCTACGGACTAGCGGGAGTGGGGGAGCAGTACTTC
>.|TRBJ2-3|TRBV18|.
CASSPGQPTDTQYF
TGTGCCAGCTCACCTGGGCAGCCCACAGATACGCAGTATTTT
>.|TRBJ2-1|TRBV15|TRBD2
CATSSYPSGSRYEQFF
TGTGCCACCAGCAGTTATCCTAGCGGGAGTAGATATGAGCAGTTCTTC
>few|TRBJ2-3|TRBV5-4|.
CASSPRGQLTDTQYF
TGTGCCAGCAGCCCGCGGGGACAGCTAACAGATACGCAGTATTTT
>few|TRBJ2-4|TRBV7-2|.
CASAFGVAKNIQYF
TGTGCCAGCGCCTTCGGGGTGGCCAAAAACATTCAGTACTTC
>.|TRBJ1-5|TRBV19|.
CASSRQERSNQPQHF
TGTGCCAGTAGTAGACAGGAGAGGAGCAATCAGCCCCAGCATTTT
>once|TRBJ2-3|TRBV30|.
CAWTGADTQYF
TGTGCCTGGACAGGCGCAGATACGCAGTATTTT
>.|TRBJ2-7|TRBV29-1|TRBD1
CSVGPGQGAYEQYF
TGCAGCGTCGGACCGGGACAGGGGGCCTACGAGCAGTACTTC
>.|TRBJ1-2|TRBV29-1|.
CSVDRQGGNYGYTF
TGCAGCGTTGACAGGCAGGGCGGTAACTATGGCTACACCTTC
>few|TRBJ2-1|TRBV2|.
CASRAGGNEQFF
TGTGCCAGCAGGGCCGGCGGTAATGAGCAGTTCTTC
>few|TRBJ1-1|TRBV29-1|TRBD1
CSVGQGEAFF
TGCAGCGTTGGACAGGGAGAAGCTTTCTTT
>few|TRBJ2-7|TRBV9|.
CASSVDITGNEQYF
TGTGCCAGCAGCGTAGACATCACAGGGAACGAGCAGTACTTC
>few|TRBJ1-1|TRBV30|TRBD1
CAWSWTGMNTEAFF
TGTGCCTGGTCTTGGACAGGGATGAACACTGAAGCTTTCTTT
>.|TRBJ2-3|TRBV6-4|TRBD2
CASSDSGTSMDTQYF
TGTGCCAGCAGTGACTCAGGGACTAGCATGGATACGCAGTATTTT
>.|TRBJ2-7|TRBV30|.
CAWGRNPIEQYF
TGTGCCTGGGGCAGGAATCCCATCGAGCAGTACTTC
>.|TRBJ2-1|TRBV7-2|.
CASSPRLGRHYNEQFF
TGTGCCAGCAGCCCACGCCTGGGCCGACACTACAATGAGCAGTTCTTC
>.|TRBJ2-3|TRBV30|.
CAWSTGSSQSTDTQYF
TGTGCCTGGAGTACTGGGTCTAGCCAGAGCACAGATACGCAGTATTTT
>few|TRBJ2-3|TRBV29-1|.
CSVEARGLARTDTQYF
TGCAGCGTTGAAGCTAGGGGCCTAGCGCGTACAGATACGCAGTATTTT
>few|TRBJ2-3|TRBV18|.
CASSPPFRSTTDTQYF
TGTGCCAGCTCACCACCATTTCGATCTACCACAGATACGCAGTATTTT